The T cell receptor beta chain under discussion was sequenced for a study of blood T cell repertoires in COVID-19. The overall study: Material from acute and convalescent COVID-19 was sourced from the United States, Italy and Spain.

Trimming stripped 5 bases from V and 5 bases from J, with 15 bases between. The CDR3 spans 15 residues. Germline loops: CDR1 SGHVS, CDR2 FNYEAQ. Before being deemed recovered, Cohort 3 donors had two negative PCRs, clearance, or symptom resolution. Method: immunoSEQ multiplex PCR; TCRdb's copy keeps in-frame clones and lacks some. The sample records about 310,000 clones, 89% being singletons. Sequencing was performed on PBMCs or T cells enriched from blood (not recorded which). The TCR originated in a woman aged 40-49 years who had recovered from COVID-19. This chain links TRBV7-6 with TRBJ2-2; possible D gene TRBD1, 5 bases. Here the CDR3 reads CASSPRVGATGELFF. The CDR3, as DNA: TGTGCCAGCAGCCCCAGGGTGGGCGCAACCGGGGAGCTGTTTTTT.